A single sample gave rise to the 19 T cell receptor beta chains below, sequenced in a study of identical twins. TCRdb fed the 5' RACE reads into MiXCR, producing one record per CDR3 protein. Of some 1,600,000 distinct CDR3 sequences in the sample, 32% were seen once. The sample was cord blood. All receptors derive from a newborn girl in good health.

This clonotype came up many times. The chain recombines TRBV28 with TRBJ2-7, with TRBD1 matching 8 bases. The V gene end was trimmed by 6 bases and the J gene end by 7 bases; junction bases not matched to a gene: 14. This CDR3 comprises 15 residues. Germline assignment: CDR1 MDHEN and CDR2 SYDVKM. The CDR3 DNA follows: TGTGCCAGCAGCCGAACACAATGGACAGGGCAGGAGCAGTACTTC. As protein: CASSRTQWTGQEQYF. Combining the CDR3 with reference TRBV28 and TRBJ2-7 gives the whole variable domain DVKVTQSSRYLVKRTGEKVFLECVQDMDHENMFWYRQDPGLGLRLIYFSYDVKMKEKGDIPEGYSVSREKKERFSLILESASTNQTSMYLCASSRTQWTGQEQYFGPGTRLTVT.

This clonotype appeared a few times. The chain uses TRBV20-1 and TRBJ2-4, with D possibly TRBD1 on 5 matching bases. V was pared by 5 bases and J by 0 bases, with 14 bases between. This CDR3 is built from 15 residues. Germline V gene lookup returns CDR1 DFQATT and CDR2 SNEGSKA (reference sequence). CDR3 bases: TGCAGTGCTGACAGTGACCCTCTAGCCAAAAACATTCAGTACTTC. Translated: CSADSDPLAKNIQYF.

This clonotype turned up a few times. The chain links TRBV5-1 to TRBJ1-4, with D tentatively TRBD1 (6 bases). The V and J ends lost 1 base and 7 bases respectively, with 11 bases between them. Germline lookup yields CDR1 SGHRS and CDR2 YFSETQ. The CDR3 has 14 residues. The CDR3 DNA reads TGCGCCAGCAGCTTGACCCCCAGGGGTGAAAAACTGTTTTTT. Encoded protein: CASSLTPRGEKLFF.

In DNA form, the CDR3 reads TGTGCCAGCAGTTTAGGCAGGGCCCCAAATTGGCCCCAGCATTTT. Protein: CASSLGRAPNWPQHF. The chain recombines TRBV28 with TRBJ1-5, with TRBD1 as a possible D gene (5 bases). V dropped 2 bases and J dropped 9 bases, with 17 bases sitting between them. Germline V gene sequence: CDR1 MDHEN, CDR2 SYDVKM. The CDR3 consists of 15 residues.

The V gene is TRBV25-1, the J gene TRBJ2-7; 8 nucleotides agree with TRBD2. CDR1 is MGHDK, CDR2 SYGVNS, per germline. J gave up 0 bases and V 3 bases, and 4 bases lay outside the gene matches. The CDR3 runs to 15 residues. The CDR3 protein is CASSDSGTSSYEQYF. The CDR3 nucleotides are TGTGCCAGCAGTGATTCCGGGACTAGCTCCTACGAGCAGTACTTC.

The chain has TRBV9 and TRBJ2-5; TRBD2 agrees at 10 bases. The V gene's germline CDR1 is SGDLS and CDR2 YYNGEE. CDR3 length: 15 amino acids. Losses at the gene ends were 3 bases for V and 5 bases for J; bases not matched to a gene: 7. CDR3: CASSGGLARVETQYF. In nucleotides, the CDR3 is TGTGCCAGCAGCGGGGGACTAGCGAGAGTGGAGACCCAGTACTTC.

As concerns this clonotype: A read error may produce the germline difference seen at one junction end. CDR3 in DNA: TGTGCCAGTAGTATCCAGGGGGCGCTGGGTCAGCGCCAGCATTTT. Translated: CASSIQGALGQRQHF. The V call is TRBV19, the J call TRBJ1-5, with 8 bases lining up with TRBD1. The CDR3 contains 15 residues. Germline CDR1 is LNHDA and CDR2 is SQIVND (reference sequence).

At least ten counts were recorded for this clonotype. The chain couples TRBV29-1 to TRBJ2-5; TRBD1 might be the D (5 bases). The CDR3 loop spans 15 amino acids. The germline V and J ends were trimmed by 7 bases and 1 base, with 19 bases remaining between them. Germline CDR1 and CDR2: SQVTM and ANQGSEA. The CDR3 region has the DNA TGCAGCGCCGACTTCAGCAGGGTACCCCAAGAGACCCAGTACTTC. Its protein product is CSADFSRVPQETQYF.

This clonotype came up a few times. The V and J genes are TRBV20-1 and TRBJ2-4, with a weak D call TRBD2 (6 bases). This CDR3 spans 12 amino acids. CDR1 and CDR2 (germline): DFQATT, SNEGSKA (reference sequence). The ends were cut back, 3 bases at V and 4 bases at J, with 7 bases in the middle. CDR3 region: CSASGRKNIQYF. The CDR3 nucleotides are TGCAGTGCTAGCGGGAGAAAAAACATTCAGTACTTC.

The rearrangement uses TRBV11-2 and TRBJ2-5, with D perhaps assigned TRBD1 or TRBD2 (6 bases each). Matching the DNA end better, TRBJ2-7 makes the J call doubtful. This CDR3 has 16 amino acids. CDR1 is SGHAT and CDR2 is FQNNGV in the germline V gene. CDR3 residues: CASSSPLRTRGHEQYF. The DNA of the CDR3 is TGTGCCAGCAGTTCCCCCCTGAGGACCCGGGGGCACGAGCAGTACTTC.

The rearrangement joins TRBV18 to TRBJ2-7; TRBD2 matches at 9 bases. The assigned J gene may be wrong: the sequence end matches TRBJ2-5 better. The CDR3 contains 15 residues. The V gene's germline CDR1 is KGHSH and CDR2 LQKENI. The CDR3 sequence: CASSPRAGGGETQYF. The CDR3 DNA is TGTGCCAGCTCACCACGAGCGGGGGGCGGAGAGACCCAGTACTTC.

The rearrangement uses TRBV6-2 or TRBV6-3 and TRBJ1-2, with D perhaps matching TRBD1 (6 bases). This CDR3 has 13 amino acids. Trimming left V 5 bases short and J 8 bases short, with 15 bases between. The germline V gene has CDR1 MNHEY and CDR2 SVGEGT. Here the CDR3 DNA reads TGTGCCAGCAGTAACGGACAGCGCCTGGGCTACACCTTC. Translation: CASSNGQRLGYTF.

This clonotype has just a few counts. The CDR3, as DNA: TGCAGTGCTATGACCGGGGGGGCTAGGCGGATCTCCTACAATGAGCAGTTCTTC. Amino acids: CSAMTGGARRISYNEQFF. This chain connects TRBV20-1 to TRBJ2-1, with 8 bases lining up with TRBD2. V lost 4 bases to trimming and J lost 0 bases; unmatched junction nucleotides: 14. Germline V gene sequence: CDR1 DFQATT, CDR2 SNEGSKA (reference sequence). The CDR3 consists of 18 residues.

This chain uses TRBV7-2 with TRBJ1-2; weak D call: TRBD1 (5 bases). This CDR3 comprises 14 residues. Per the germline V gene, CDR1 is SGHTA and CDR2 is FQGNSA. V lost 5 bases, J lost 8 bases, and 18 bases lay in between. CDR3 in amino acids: CASSPYAAGKGYTF. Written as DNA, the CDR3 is TGTGCCAGCAGCCCTTATGCCGCAGGGAAAGGCTACACCTTC.

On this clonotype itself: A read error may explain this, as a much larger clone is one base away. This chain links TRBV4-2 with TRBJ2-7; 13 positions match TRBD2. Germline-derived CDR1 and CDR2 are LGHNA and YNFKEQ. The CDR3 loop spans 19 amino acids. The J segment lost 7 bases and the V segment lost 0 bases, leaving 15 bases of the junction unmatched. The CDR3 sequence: CASSQDPGLAGFLSKEQYF. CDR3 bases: TGTGCCAGCAGCCAAGATCCGGGACTAGCGGGGTTCCTTTCAAAGGAGCAGTACTTC.

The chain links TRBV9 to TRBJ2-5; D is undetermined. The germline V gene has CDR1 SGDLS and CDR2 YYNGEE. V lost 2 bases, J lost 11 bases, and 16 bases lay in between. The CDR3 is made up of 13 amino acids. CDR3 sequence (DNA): TGTGCCAGCAGCGTGCGGCAGGCAGATGAGCAGTACTTC. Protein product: CASSVRQADEQYF.

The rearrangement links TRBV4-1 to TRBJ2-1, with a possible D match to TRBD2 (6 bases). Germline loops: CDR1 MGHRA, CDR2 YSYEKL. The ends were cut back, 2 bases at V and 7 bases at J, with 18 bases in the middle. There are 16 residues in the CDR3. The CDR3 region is CASSQLPGTPTNEQFF. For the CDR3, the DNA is TGCGCCAGCAGCCAACTTCCCGGGACTCCAACTAATGAGCAGTTCTTC.

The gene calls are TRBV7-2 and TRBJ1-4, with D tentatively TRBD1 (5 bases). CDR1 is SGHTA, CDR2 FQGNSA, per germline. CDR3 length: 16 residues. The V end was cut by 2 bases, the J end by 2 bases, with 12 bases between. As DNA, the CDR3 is TGTGCCAGCAGCTTACAAGACAGAAGGACTAATGAAAAACTGTTTTTT. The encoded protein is CASSLQDRRTNEKLFF.

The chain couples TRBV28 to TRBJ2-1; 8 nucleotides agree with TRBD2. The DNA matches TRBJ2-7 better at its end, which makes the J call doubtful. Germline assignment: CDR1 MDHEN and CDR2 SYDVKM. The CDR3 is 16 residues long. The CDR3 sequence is CASSTPLGLAYNEQYF. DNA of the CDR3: TGTGCCAGCAGTACGCCCCTCGGACTAGCCTACAATGAGCAGTACTTC.